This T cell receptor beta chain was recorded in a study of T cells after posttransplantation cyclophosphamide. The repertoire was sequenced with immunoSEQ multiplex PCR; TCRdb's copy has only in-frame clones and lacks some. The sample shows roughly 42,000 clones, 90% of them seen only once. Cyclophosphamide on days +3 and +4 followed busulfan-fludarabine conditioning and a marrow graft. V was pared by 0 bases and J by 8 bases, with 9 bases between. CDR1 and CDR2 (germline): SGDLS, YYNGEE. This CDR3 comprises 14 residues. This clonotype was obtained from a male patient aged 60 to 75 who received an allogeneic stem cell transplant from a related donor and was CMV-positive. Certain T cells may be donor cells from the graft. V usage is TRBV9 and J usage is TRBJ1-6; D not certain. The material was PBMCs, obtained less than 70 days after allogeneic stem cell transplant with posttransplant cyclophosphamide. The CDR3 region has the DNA TGTGCCAGCAGCGTAGCAGGTTCCCATTCACCCCTCCACTTT. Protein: CASSVAGSHSPLHF.